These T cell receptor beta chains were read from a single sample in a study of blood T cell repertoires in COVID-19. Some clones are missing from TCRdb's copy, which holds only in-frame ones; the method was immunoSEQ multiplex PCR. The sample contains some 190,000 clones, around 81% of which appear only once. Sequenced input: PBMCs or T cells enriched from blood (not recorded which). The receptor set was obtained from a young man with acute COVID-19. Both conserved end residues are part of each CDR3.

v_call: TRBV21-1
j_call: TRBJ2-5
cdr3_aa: CASSKGTAQETQYF

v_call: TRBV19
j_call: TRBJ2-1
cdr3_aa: CASSIELAGGKKFF

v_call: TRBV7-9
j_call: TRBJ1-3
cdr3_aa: CASSLRTGTGNTIYF

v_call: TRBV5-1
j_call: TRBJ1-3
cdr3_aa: CASSMGAPGNTIYF

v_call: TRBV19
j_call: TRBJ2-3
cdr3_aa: CASSMGLTDTQYF

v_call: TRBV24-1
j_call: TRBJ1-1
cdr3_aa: CATNPTQNTEAFF

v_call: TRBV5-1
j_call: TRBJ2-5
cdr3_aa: CASSLEGGFQETQYF

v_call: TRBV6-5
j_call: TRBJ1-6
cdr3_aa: CASSLGGPSPLHF

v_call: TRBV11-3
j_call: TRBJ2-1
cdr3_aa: CASSEDGTGNEQFF

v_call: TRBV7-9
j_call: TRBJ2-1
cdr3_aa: CASSLTSGGFGEQFF

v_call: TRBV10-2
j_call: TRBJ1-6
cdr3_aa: CASSPGNSPLHF

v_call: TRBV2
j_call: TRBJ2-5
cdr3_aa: CASSRAGIQETQYF

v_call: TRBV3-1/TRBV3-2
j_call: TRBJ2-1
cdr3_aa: CASSQPERLAGGNEQFF

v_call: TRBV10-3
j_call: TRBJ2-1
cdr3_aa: CAISAGTSGGNEQFF

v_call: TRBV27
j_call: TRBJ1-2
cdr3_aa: CASSLSGRVGPYGYTF

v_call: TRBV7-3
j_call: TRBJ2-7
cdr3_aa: CASSSTGSYEQYF

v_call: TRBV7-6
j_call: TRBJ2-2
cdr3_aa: CASSLGTRGAGGELFF

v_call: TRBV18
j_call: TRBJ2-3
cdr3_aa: CASSPPLGLAGEGDTQYF

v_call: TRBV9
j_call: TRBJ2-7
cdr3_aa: CASSVGRGPDSYEQYF

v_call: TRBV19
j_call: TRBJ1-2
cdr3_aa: CASSRTGTAPRDGYTF

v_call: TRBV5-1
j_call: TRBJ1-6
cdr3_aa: CASSEGGYNSPLHF

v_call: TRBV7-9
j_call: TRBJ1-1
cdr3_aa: CASIIDTSNTEAFF

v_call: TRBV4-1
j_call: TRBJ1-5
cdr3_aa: CASSQVTGDLPQHF

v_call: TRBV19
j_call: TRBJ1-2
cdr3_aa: CASSPRTATYGYTF

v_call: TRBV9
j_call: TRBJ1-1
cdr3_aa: CASSATGHEAFF

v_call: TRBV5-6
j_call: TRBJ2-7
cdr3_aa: CASSLGLGTGSYEQYF

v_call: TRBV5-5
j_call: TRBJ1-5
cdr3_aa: CASSGDRGGPSPNQPQHF

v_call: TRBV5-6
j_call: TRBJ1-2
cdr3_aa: CASSFSFYGYTF

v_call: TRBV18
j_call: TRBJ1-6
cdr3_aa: CASSPVRREANSPLHF

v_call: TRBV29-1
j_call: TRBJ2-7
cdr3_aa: CSVRSRDRGYEQYF

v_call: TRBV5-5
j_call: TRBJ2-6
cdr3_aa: CASSLQGRTGANVLTF

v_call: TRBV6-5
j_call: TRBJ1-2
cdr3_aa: CASSRQGQGGDGYTF

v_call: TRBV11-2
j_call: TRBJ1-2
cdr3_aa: CASSLAGTEARTF

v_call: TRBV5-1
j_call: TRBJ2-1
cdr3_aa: CASSQGLAGGPRVNEQFF

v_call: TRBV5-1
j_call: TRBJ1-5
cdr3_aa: CASSEGTGESQPQHF

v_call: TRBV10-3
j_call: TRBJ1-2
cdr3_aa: CAINGGSMGGYTF